A single sample gave rise to the 17 T cell receptor beta chains below, sequenced in a study of blood T cell repertoires in COVID-19 (dated by TCRdb to 2020 to 2021). Receptor libraries were prepared by the immunoSEQ multiplex PCR assay. TCRdb carries this immuneACCESS record with in-frame sequences only. Its versions omit some clonotypes, under half of them owing to an unresolved V gene in the studies checked, with the rest unexplained. The sample table holds 150,000 to 200,000 clones, of which 85% to 90% were seen once. The biggest ten clones account for more than 6.5% of the sample. The sequencing sample was made of peripheral blood. These receptors came from an elderly woman in a cohort sampled during active or convalescent COVID-19.

The CDR3 loop is CASSPLGQQLWQYF. The CDR3, as DNA: TGTGCCAGCTCACCACTGGGACAGCAACTCTGGCAATATTTT. The chain uses TRBV18 and TRBJ1-3, with 7 bases matching TRBD1. V was clipped by 1 base and J by 15 bases; unmatched bases: 12. The CDR3 runs to 14 residues. From germline, CDR1 is KGHSH and CDR2 LQKENI. The full variable domain, rest sourced from reference TRBV18 and TRBJ1-3, is NAGVMQNPRHLVRRRGQEARLRCSPMKGHSHVYWYRQLPEEGLKFMVYLQKENIIDESGMPKERFSAEFPKEGPSILRIQQVVRGDSAAYFCASSPLGQQLWQYFGEGSWLTVV.

This chain uses TRBV7-2 with TRBJ2-7; D not resolved. Germline loops: CDR1 SGHTA, CDR2 FQGNSA. Deletions cut 3 bases from V and 2 bases from J, with 17 bases between. The CDR3 spans 16 residues. CDR3 loop: CASSFGTARKTYEQYF. In nucleotides, the CDR3 is TGTGCCAGCAGCTTTGGAACAGCAAGAAAAACCTACGAGCAGTACTTC.

V and J are TRBV10-1 and TRBJ2-3, with a weak D call TRBD2 (5 bases). Germline V gene lookup returns CDR1 WNHNN and CDR2 SYGVQD (reference sequence). The length of the CDR3 is 14 residues. The germline V and J ends were trimmed by 8 bases and 3 bases, with 15 bases remaining between them. CDR3 region: CASSYRGTTDTQYF. The CDR3 DNA is TGCGCCAGCTCCTATCGGGGAACAACAGATACGCAGTATTTT.

DNA for the CDR3: TGCGCCAGCAGCTTAGCGGGAGGGGACCAAGAGACCCAGTACTTC. Its protein product is CASSLAGGDQETQYF. The gene calls are TRBV5-1 and TRBJ2-5; 10 bases align to TRBD2. The CDR3 runs 15 residues. Germline assignment: CDR1 SGHRS and CDR2 YFSETQ. With V trimmed by 2 bases and J by 0 bases, 1 base remained unmatched.

The chain links TRBV27 to TRBJ1-6; TRBD1 matches 8 bases. The CDR3 contains 14 residues. V gave up 8 bases and J gave up 7 bases; unmatched junction bases: 7. Germline V lookup: CDR1 MNHEY, CDR2 SMNVEV (reference sequence). The CDR3 DNA reads TGTGCCAGCGGGCAGCAGGGGGCGAATTCACCCCTCCACTTT. Encoded protein: CASGQQGANSPLHF.

In its sample, this clone was seen once. V usage is TRBV19 and J usage is TRBJ2-5, with 12 bases identical to TRBD2. Germline trimming cut 3 bases from V and 3 bases from J; bases unmatched to any gene: 2. Per germline, CDR1 LNHDA and CDR2 SQIVND (reference sequence). The CDR3 is made up of 15 amino acids. Written as DNA, the CDR3 is TGTGCCAGTAGTATTCGACTAGCGGGGGAAGAGACCCAGTACTTC. This translates into CASSIRLAGEETQYF. Drawing the rest from reference TRBV19 and TRBJ2-5, the complete variable domain is DGGITQSPKYLFRKEGQNVTLSCEQNLNHDAMYWYRQDPGQGLRLIYYSQIVNDFQKGDIAEGYSVSREKKESFPLTVTSAQKNPTAFYLCASSIRLAGEETQYFGPGTRLLVL.

This chain links TRBV18 with TRBJ2-1; possible D gene TRBD2, 7 bases. This CDR3 is 15 amino acids long. Trimming took 2 bases from V and 3 from J, leaving 11 bases between them. From germline, CDR1 is KGHSH and CDR2 LQKENI. The CDR3 coding sequence is TGTGCCAGCTCACCAGGGGGGGCGATCTACAATGAGCAGTTCTTC. This translates into CASSPGGAIYNEQFF.

The rearrangement links TRBV2 to TRBJ2-2, with D tentatively TRBD2 (5 bases). Trimming removed 6 bases from V and 4 bases from J, with 21 bases in between. The germline V gene encodes CDR1 SNHLY and CDR2 FYNNEI. This CDR3 has 17 residues. CDR3 region: CASSKPPTGSGTGELFF. The CDR3 DNA follows: TGTGCCAGCAGCAAACCCCCGACGGGGTCCGGCACCGGGGAGCTGTTTTTT. Full variable domain (missing parts from reference TRBV2 and TRBJ2-2): EPEVTQTPSHQVTQMGQEVILRCVPISNHLYFYWYRQILGQKVEFLVSFYNNEISEKSEIFDDQFSVERPDGSNFTLKIRSTKLEDSAMYFCASSKPPTGSGTGELFFGEGSRLTVL.

This clone was picked up a small number of times. This chain joins TRBV2 and TRBJ1-2; tentatively, D is TRBD1 (6 bases). Germline CDR1 is SNHLY and CDR2 is FYNNEI. Trimming cost V 3 bases and J 8 bases, with 16 bases left between them. CDR3 size: 14 residues. CDR3 nucleotide sequence: TGTGCCAGCAGTGAGGCGCTTCAGGGGCTGGGCTACACCTTC. Protein sequence: CASSEALQGLGYTF.

This rearrangement joins TRBV27 to TRBJ1-1; the D is unclear. CDR1 and CDR2 (germline): MNHEY, SMNVEV (reference sequence). The CDR3 has 13 residues. Trimming stripped 6 bases from V and 0 bases from J, with 8 bases between. The CDR3 DNA sequence: TGTGCCAGCAGCAGGTATCTGAACACTGAAGCTTTCTTT. Encoded protein: CASSRYLNTEAFF.

In its sample, this clone was seen a few times. The V and J genes are TRBV11-2 and TRBJ1-1; no reliable D call. Germline V gene sequence: CDR1 SGHAT, CDR2 FQNNGV. The CDR3 spans 14 residues. Trimming took 5 bases from V and 5 from J, leaving 15 bases between them. CDR3 sequence: CASSLWRVGTEAFF. The CDR3 DNA sequence: TGTGCCAGCAGCCTGTGGCGCGTCGGGACTGAAGCTTTCTTT. The variable domain in full, with the rest retrieved from reference TRBV11-2 and TRBJ1-1, is EAGVAQSPRYKIIEKRQSVAFWCNPISGHATLYWYQQILGQGPKLLIQFQNNGVVDDSQLPKDRFSAERLKGVDSTLKIQPAKLEDSAVYLCASSLWRVGTEAFFGQGTRLTVV.

This chain uses TRBV13 with TRBJ2-3, with 7 bases that match TRBD1. V lost 0 bases to trimming and J lost 4 bases; unmatched junction nucleotides: 7. The germline gives CDR1 PRHDT, CDR2 FYEKMQ (reference sequence). The CDR3 loop spans 16 amino acids. CDR3 coding DNA: TGTGCCAGCAGCTTAGGCGGTTACAGGGGTGCAGATACGCAGTATTTT. Translated: CASSLGGYRGADTQYF.

The chain is built from TRBV9 and TRBJ2-1; 8 bases fit TRBD2. Trimming removed 0 bases from V and 8 bases from J; junction bases left unmatched: 10. The germline gives CDR1 SGDLS, CDR2 YYNGEE. CDR3 size: 16 residues. DNA for the CDR3: TGTGCCAGCAGCGTAGTGGATAGCGGGAATGGTGATGAGCAGTTCTTC. Translating gives CASSVVDSGNGDEQFF.

V and J are TRBV18 and TRBJ2-5, with TRBD2 matching over 9 bases. The V and J ends lost 4 bases and 5 bases, in that order; junction bases with no gene match: 5. This CDR3 is 14 amino acids long. Germline V lookup: CDR1 KGHSH, CDR2 LQKENI. CDR3 coding DNA: TGTGCCAGCTCACAACTAGCGGGCAGGGAGACCCAGTACTTC. Translation: CASSQLAGRETQYF.

V and J are TRBV9 and TRBJ1-3, with 7 bases aligning to TRBD1. The V and J ends lost 0 bases and 0 bases, in that order; junction bases with no gene match: 3. Germline loops: CDR1 SGDLS, CDR2 YYNGEE. CDR3 size: 16 residues. CDR3 sequence (DNA): TGTGCCAGCAGCGTAGGGACAGGAACCTCTGGAAACACCATATATTTT. It translates to CASSVGTGTSGNTIYF.

The chain couples TRBV28 to TRBJ2-1; D gene unclear. This CDR3 is built from 14 residues. Looked up from germline, CDR1 is MDHEN and CDR2 is SYDVKM. V lost 3 bases and J 2 bases, leaving 8 bases between the germline ends. In DNA form, the CDR3 reads TGTGCCAGCAGTTTCCTGTCTACCTACAATGAGCAGTTCTTC. It codes for CASSFLSTYNEQFF.

The chain is built from TRBV2 and TRBJ1-6; the D is unclear. V was trimmed by 7 bases and J by 0 bases, leaving 4 bases between them. Germline V gene sequence: CDR1 SNHLY, CDR2 FYNNEI. This CDR3 spans 13 amino acids. CDR3: CASKSSYNSPLHF. CDR3 bases: TGTGCCAGCAAGAGCTCCTATAATTCACCCCTCCACTTT.